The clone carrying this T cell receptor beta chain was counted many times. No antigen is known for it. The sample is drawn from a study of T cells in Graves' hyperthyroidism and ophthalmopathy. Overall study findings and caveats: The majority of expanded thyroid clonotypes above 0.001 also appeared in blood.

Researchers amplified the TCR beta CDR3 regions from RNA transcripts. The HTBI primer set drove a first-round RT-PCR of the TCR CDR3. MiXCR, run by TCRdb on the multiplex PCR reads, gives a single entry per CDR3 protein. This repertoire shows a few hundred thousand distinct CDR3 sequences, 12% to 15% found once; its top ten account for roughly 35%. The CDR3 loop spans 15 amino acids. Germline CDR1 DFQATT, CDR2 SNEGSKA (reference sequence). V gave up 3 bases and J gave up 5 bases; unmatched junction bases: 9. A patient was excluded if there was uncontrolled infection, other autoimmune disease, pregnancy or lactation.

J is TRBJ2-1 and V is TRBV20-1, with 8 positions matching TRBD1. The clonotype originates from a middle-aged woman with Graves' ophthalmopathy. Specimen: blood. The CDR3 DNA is TGCAGTGCTAGGGGGCAGACAGGGGTCAACAATGAGCAGTTCTTC. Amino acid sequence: CSARGQTGVNNEQFF.